These 10 T cell receptor beta chains originate from one sample sequenced in a study of T-cell memory formation after mild COVID-19. One entry per CDR3 protein results from TCRdb running MiXCR on the 5' RACE reads. The profile shows 90,000 to 120,000 distinct CDR3 sequences, 18% of them singletons. Source material: PBMCs or a T cell subset sorted from them (not recorded which). The origin of the receptors is a man aged 18 to 29 who had mild COVID-19 (a few samples of this study predate the infection). Cell type and time point are not known.

The chain is built from TRBV20-1 and TRBJ2-4; no clear D gene. The CDR3 has 11 amino acids. The germline V and J ends were trimmed by 7 bases and 7 bases, with 11 bases remaining between them. Germline V gene sequence: CDR1 DFQATT, CDR2 SNEGSKA (reference sequence). Written as DNA, the CDR3 is TGCAGTGTTTATTCCAGTAACATTCAGTACTTC. Translating gives CSVYSSNIQYF.

This clonotype was recorded many times. The chain is built from TRBV29-1 and TRBJ2-2; D remains unclear. CDR3 length: 15 amino acids. The ends were cut back, 6 bases at V and 6 bases at J, with 20 bases in the middle. The germline V gene has CDR1 SQVTM and CDR2 ANQGSEA. The CDR3 is CSVLDSFGIAGELFF. The CDR3 DNA is TGCAGCGTATTAGACTCTTTTGGGATTGCCGGGGAGCTGTTTTTT.

The genes are TRBV20-1 and TRBJ2-3; D gene ambiguous. The CDR3 has 13 amino acids. The germline gives CDR1 DFQATT, CDR2 SNEGSKA (reference sequence). V lost 6 bases and J 5 bases, leaving 15 bases between the germline ends. CDR3 DNA: TGCAGTGCGTGGCCCCCCGGAGTAGATACGCAGTATTTT. Its translation is CSAWPPGVDTQYF.

This chain uses TRBV6-5 with TRBJ2-7, with 9 bases identical to TRBD1. V lost 5 bases to trimming and J lost 6 bases; unmatched junction nucleotides: 8. The CDR3 is 14 residues long. Per the germline V gene, CDR1 is MNHEY and CDR2 is SVGAGI. The CDR3 DNA reads as TGTGCCAGCAGTAACCCGGGACAGGGAAGCGAGCAGTACTTC. Translation: CASSNPGQGSEQYF.

This sequence joins TRBV20-1 and TRBJ2-5, with 8 positions matching TRBD2. The CDR3 has 15 residues. Trimming cost V 6 bases and J 3 bases; bases outside gene matches: 12. Germline CDR1 DFQATT, CDR2 SNEGSKA (reference sequence). The CDR3 loop reads CSAARPGLVEETQYF. The CDR3 DNA reads as TGCAGTGCCGCTCGACCGGGACTAGTGGAAGAGACCCAGTACTTC.

In its sample, this clonotype was seen a few times. The J gene is TRBJ2-5, the V gene TRBV5-1; a weak D match, TRBD2 (5 bases). Trimming cost V 0 bases and J 5 bases, with 17 bases left between them. Germline V gene data show CDR1 as SGHRS and CDR2 as YFSETQ. The CDR3 has 16 amino acids. CDR3 sequence: CASSLGVEGRGETQYF. The CDR3, as DNA: TGCGCCAGCAGCTTGGGGGTGGAAGGTCGCGGGGAGACCCAGTACTTC.

This clonotype has only a few counts. The gene calls are TRBV9 and TRBJ2-7; D unresolved. The CDR3 covers 13 residues. Germline V gene sequence: CDR1 SGDLS, CDR2 YYNGEE. V was pared by 0 bases and J by 4 bases, with 8 bases between. CDR3 bases: TGTGCCAGCAGCGTAGCGGGCCCTTACGAGCAGTACGTC. Its protein is CASSVAGPYEQYV.

There are a few counts of this clonotype. The chain combines TRBV2 with TRBJ2-1, with TRBD2 matching 10 bases. There are 15 residues in the CDR3. Unmatched junction bases numbered 4, after V lost 5 bases and J lost 3 bases. Germline V gene sequence: CDR1 SNHLY, CDR2 FYNNEI. DNA for the CDR3: TGTGCCAGCAGTTGGACTAGCGGAAGCTACAATGAGCAGTTCTTC. The encoded protein is CASSWTSGSYNEQFF.

There are a few counts of this clonotype. The chain recombines TRBV19 with TRBJ2-3; D is unresolved. Germline loops: CDR1 LNHDA, CDR2 SQIVND (reference sequence). The CDR3 is made up of 13 amino acids. The germline V and J ends were trimmed by 6 bases and 3 bases, with 10 bases remaining between them. The CDR3 loop reads CASSGGGTDTQYF. In DNA form, the CDR3 reads TGTGCCAGTAGCGGTGGCGGTACAGATACGCAGTATTTT. Combining the CDR3 with reference TRBV19 and TRBJ2-3 gives the whole variable domain DGGITQSPKYLFRKEGQNVTLSCEQNLNHDAMYWYRQDPGQGLRLIYYSQIVNDFQKGDIAEGYSVSREKKESFPLTVTSAQKNPTAFYLCASSGGGTDTQYFGPGTRLTVL.

The chain links TRBV18 to TRBJ2-7; no definite D call. V lost 6 bases and J 1 base, leaving 7 bases between the germline ends. CDR1 and CDR2 (germline): KGHSH, LQKENI. This CDR3 has 12 residues. Here the CDR3 DNA reads TGTGCCAGCTCCCCCACATCCTACGAGCAGTACTTC. Its translation: CASSPTSYEQYF.